The 5 T cell receptor beta chains reported below all come from one sample, sequenced in a study of T cells in tumors after PD-1 blockade. Assay used: immunoSEQ multiplex PCR; TCRdb lists only in-frame clones, some missing. Here the sample spans 55,000 to 65,000 clones, around 80% being singletons. The sequencing used PBMCs, collected before anti-PD-1 treatment. All receptors come from a human donor with basal cell carcinoma.

The gene calls are TRBV7-9 and TRBJ2-7; the D gene is possibly TRBD1 (5 bases). CDR1 and CDR2 (germline): SEHNR, FQNEAQ (reference sequence). This CDR3 contains 14 residues. The germline V and J ends were trimmed by 4 bases and 7 bases, with 17 bases remaining between them. The CDR3 nucleotides are TGTGCCAGCAGCTGGGCTGGGGCCGCTAAAGAGCAGTACTTC. Translating gives CASSWAGAAKEQYF.

V usage is TRBV7-3 and J usage is TRBJ1-6; D ambiguous. The CDR3 has 14 residues. Trimming stripped 2 bases from V and 10 bases from J, with 12 bases between. CDR1 and CDR2 from the germline V gene are SGHTA and FQGTGA. The CDR3 sequence is CASSLEGGRSPLHF. The DNA of the CDR3 is TGTGCCAGCAGCTTAGAGGGCGGAAGGTCACCCCTCCACTTT.

This clone was detected once. The rearrangement links TRBV19 to TRBJ2-2, with TRBD1 matching 9 bases. V shed 6 bases, J shed 4 bases, and the junction held 6 bases outside the gene matches. CDR1 and CDR2 (germline): LNHDA, SQIVND (reference sequence). CDR3 length: 15 residues. The CDR3 is CASRTGTGTTGELFF. The CDR3 DNA sequence: TGTGCCAGTAGAACCGGGACAGGGACCACCGGGGAGCTGTTTTTT.

This clone was seen a few times. The chain combines TRBV4-1 with TRBJ1-5; no firm D call. The germline gives CDR1 MGHRA, CDR2 YSYEKL. V was shortened by 0 bases and J by 2 bases, with 14 bases between the two germline ends. There are 17 residues in the CDR3. The CDR3 DNA sequence: TGCGCCAGCAGCCAAGAGGGGAGGGATAGGGGCAATCAGCCCCAGCATTTT. This sequence encodes CASSQEGRDRGNQPQHF.

This clone showed up just a few times. The V and J genes are TRBV3-1 (or the pseudogene TRBV3-2) and TRBJ1-2, with 8 bases aligning to TRBD1. Germline V gives CDR1 LGHDT, CDR2 YNNKEL (reference sequence). CDR3 length equals 18 residues. J gave up 8 bases and V 3 bases, and 20 bases lay outside the gene matches. CDR3 region: CASSQGPGTGVHTLGYTF. The CDR3 nucleotides read TGTGCCAGCAGCCAGGGCCCCGGGACAGGAGTCCACACCTTGGGCTACACCTTC.